This T cell receptor (beta chain) was documented in a study of identical twins. Points from the study as a whole: Weaker excess twin sharing was seen among beta out-of-frame sequences. Clonotypes of the beta chain that were abundant in cord blood carried fewer insertions (memory repertoires showed none).

MiXCR, run by TCRdb on the 5' RACE reads, gives a single entry per CDR3 protein. This sample carries approximately 190,000 distinct CDR3 sequences, approximately 16% of them seen once, and the ten largest clones take around 40%. V was shortened by 3 bases and J by 5 bases, with 10 bases between the two germline ends. The CDR3 length is 13 residues. In regard to this clonotype: Its antigen is currently unknown.

This sample was also put to use in a study of T cells expressing NK-cell markers. Turning to that study: A few donors likewise had their CD3+CD56-NKG2C+ fraction led by these clonotypes.

The sample was CD8+ T cells sorted from blood. The genes are TRBV12-3 or TRBV12-4 and TRBJ1-2, with D possibly being TRBD1 (5 bases). The source is a woman between 18 and 29 years old in good health. The CDR3 region has the DNA TGTGCCAGCAGTTTGGCTGGGGGGTATGGCTACACCTTC. The encoded protein is CASSLAGGYGYTF.